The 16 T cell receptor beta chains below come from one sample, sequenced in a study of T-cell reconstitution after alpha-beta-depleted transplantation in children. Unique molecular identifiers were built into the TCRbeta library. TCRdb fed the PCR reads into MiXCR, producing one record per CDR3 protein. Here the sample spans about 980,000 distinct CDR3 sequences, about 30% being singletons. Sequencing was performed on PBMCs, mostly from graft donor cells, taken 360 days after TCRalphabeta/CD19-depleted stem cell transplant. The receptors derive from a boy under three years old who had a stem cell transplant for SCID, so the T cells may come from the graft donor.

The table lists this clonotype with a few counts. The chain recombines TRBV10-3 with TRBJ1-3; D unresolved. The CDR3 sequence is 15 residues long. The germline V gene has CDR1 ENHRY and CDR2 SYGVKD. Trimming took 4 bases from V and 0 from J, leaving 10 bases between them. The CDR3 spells CAISGGGSSGNTIYF. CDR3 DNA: TGTGCCATCAGTGGAGGCGGCTCCTCTGGAAACACCATATATTTT.

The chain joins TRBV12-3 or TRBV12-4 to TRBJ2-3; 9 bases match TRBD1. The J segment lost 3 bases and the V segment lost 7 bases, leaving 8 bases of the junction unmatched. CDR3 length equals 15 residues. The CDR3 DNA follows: TGTGCCAGCACCTCACCGGGACAGGGAACAGATACGCAGTATTTT. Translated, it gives CASTSPGQGTDTQYF.

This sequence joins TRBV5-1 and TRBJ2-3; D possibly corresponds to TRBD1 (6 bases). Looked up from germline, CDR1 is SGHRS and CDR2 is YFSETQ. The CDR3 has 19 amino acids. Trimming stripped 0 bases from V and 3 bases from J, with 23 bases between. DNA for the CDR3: TGCGCCAGCAGCTTGGGGACCGGGACAACTCGAGGTGGGACAGATACGCAGTATTTT. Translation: CASSLGTGTTRGGTDTQYF.

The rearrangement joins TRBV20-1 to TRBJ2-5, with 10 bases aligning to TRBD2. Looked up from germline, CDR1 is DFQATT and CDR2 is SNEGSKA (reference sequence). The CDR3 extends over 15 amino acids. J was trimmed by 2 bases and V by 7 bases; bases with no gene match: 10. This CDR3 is CSVGVAGGQQETQYF. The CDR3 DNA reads TGCAGTGTCGGGGTAGCGGGGGGCCAGCAAGAGACCCAGTACTTC.

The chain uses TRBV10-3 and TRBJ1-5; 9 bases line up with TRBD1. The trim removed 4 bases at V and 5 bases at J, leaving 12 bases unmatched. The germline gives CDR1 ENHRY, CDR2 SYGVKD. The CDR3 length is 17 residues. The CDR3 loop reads CAISGDRGGPQYQPQHF. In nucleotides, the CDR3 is TGTGCCATCAGTGGTGACAGGGGGGGGCCTCAGTATCAGCCCCAGCATTTT.

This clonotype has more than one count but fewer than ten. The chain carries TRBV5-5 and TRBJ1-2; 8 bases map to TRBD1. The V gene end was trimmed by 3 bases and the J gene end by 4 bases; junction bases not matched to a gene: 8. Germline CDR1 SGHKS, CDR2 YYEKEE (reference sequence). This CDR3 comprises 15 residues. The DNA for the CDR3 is TGTGCCAGCAGCTCTGACAGGGGAGGGCCCTATGGCTACACCTTC. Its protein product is CASSSDRGGPYGYTF.

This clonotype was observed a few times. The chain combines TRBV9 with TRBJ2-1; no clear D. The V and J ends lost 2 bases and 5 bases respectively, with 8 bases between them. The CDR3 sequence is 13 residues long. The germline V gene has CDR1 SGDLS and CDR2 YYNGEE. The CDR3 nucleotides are TGTGCCAGCAGCGTCCAAACTAACAATGAGCAGTTCTTC. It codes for CASSVQTNNEQFF.

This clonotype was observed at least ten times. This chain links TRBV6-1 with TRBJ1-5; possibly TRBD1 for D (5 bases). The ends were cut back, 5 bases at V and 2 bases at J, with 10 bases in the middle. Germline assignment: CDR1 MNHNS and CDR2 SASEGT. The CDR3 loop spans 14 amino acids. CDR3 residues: CASSRDVGNQPQHF. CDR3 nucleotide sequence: TGTGCCAGCAGTCGGGACGTCGGCAATCAGCCCCAGCATTTT.

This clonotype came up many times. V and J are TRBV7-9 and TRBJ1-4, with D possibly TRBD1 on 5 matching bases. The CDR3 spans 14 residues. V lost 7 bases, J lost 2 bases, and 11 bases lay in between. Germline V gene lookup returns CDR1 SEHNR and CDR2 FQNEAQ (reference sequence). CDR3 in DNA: TGTGCCAGCATCCCGGCAGGGACTAATGAAAAACTGTTTTTT. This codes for CASIPAGTNEKLFF.

The CDR3 sequence: CATSPSPSGGFYEQYF. The CDR3 region has the DNA TGTGCCACCAGCCCCAGTCCTAGCGGGGGGTTCTACGAGCAGTACTTC. The J gene is TRBJ2-7, the V gene TRBV15; 11 bases agree with TRBD2. The CDR3 runs 16 residues. Trimming cost V 5 bases and J 3 bases; bases outside gene matches: 9. Germline-derived CDR1 and CDR2 are LNHNV and YYDKDF (reference sequence).

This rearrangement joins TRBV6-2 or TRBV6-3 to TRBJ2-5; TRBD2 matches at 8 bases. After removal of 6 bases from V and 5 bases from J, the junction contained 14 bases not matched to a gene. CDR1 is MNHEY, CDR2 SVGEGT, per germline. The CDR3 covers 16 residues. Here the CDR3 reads CASSPHVGGALETQYF. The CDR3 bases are TGTGCCAGCAGCCCCCATGTCGGGGGGGCCTTGGAGACCCAGTACTTC.

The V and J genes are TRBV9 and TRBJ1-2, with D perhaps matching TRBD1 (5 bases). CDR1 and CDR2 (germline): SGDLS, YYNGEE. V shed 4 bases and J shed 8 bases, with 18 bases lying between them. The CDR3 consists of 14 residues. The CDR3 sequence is CASSRREGREGYTF. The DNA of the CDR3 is TGTGCCAGCAGCCGCCGTGAGGGGCGGGAGGGCTACACCTTC.

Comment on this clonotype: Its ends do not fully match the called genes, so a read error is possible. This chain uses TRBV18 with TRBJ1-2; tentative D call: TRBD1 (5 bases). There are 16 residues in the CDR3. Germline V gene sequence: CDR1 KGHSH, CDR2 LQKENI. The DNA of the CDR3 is TGTGCCAGCTCACCTTCCAGAGAGAGTTCGGCGGGACCCGTCTCCTTC. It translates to CASSPSRESSAGPVSF. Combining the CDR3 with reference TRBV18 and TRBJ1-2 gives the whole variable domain NAGVMQNPRHLVRRRGQEARLRCSPMKGHSHVYWYRQLPEEGLKFMVYLQKENIIDESGMPKERFSAEFPKEGPSILRIQQVVRGDSAAYFCASSPSRESSAGPVSFGSGTRLTVV.

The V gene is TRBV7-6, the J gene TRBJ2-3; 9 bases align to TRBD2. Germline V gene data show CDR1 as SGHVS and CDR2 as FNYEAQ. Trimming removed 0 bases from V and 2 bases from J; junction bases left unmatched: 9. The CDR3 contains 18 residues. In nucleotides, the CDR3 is TGTGCCAGCAGCTTAGCCCCAGGCGGGGGGGGAATCACAGATACGCAGTATTTT. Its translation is CASSLAPGGGGITDTQYF.

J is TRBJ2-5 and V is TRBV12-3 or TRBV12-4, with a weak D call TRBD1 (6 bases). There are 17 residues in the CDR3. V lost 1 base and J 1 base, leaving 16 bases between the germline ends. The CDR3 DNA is TGTGCCAGCAGTTTAGAAGTGGGGGCGGCAGTCCAAGAGACCCAGTACTTC. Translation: CASSLEVGAAVQETQYF.

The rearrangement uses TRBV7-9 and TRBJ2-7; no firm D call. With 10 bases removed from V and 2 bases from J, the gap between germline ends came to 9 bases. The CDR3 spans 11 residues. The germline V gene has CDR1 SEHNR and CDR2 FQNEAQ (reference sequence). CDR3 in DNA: TGTGCCAACTCCGGACCCTACGAGCAGTACTTC. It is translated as CANSGPYEQYF.